Following are 11 T cell receptor beta chains from one sample sequenced in a study of CD8+CD57+ T cells in acquired aplastic anemia. Patients picked for sequencing had shown CD8+CD57+ cell expansion detected by flow cytometry. Genomic DNA provided the template from which TCR beta VDJ and CDR3 profiles were obtained. Via MiXCR, TCRdb re-called the reads, giving one row per CDR3 protein. The table shows about 260,000 distinct CDR3 sequences, with approximately 86% occurring only once. The sequenced material came from sorted CD4+, CD8+, or CD8+CD57+ T cells (not recorded which) from PBMCs. Receptors originate from a human donor with aplastic anemia.

The V gene is TRBV7-2, the J gene TRBJ2-3, with D perhaps TRBD2 (6 bases). Germline V gives CDR1 SGHTA, CDR2 FQGNSA. The CDR3 has 13 residues. The ends were cut back, 8 bases at V and 10 bases at J, with 19 bases in the middle. DNA of the CDR3: TGTGCCAGCGGGGAAGCGGGCACAGACGCGCAGTATTTT. Protein product: CASGEAGTDAQYF.

The V gene is TRBV7-6, the J gene TRBJ2-1, with D possibly TRBD1 on 6 matching bases. Germline CDR1 is SGHVS and CDR2 is FNYEAQ. The CDR3 covers 17 residues. V was shortened by 0 bases and J by 8 bases, with 20 bases between the two germline ends. The CDR3 loop is CASSLAHGTKDTHEQFF. Written as DNA, the CDR3 is TGTGCCAGCAGCTTAGCCCACGGGACAAAAGACACCCATGAGCAGTTCTTC.

The CDR3, as DNA: TGTGCCAGCAGGGACCATTTGGGGCCCCAGCATTTT. Amino acids: CASRDHLGPQHF. The V and J genes are TRBV6-4 and TRBJ1-5; no firm D call. Germline CDR1 and CDR2: MRHNA and SNTAGT. V was pared by 6 bases and J by 9 bases, with 12 bases between. The CDR3 totals 12 residues.

This clonotype has just one count. In this CDR3 the conserved last residue, phenylalanine or tryptophan, is missing, so a read error is likely. No DNA is shown, since the ends of the CDR3 on it are uncertain; the CDR3 is the one TCRdb lists. The chain recombines TRBV7-2 with TRBJ2-2; TRBD1 was called by the table and not checked on the DNA. The germline V gene encodes CDR1 SGHTA and CDR2 FQGNSA. The CDR3 adds up to 12 amino acids, both ends counted. The CDR3 sequence is CASSLVPGPVFL.

The chain carries TRBV7-9 and TRBJ2-1; maybe TRBD1 (6 bases). The CDR3 runs to 13 residues. V was shortened by 0 bases and J by 7 bases, with 7 bases between the two germline ends. Looked up from germline, CDR1 is SEHNR and CDR2 is FQNEAQ (reference sequence). CDR3 protein: CASSLAGANEQFF. The CDR3 nucleotides read TGTGCCAGCAGCTTAGCGGGGGCAAATGAGCAGTTCTTC.

This clonotype was detected only once. J is TRBJ2-3 and V is TRBV29-1, with 8 bases identical to TRBD2. The CDR3 is 14 amino acids. Germline V gives CDR1 SQVTM, CDR2 ANQGSEA. Here the CDR3 reads CGGSNAGGPNTQYF. The CDR3 coding sequence is TGCGGCGGTAGCAACGCGGGAGGTCCAAATACGCAGTATTTT.

A few counts support this clonotype. The chain employs TRBV25-1 and TRBJ2-2; D is unresolved. Trimming left V 3 bases short and J 2 bases short, with 4 bases between. CDR3 length equals 13 residues. The germline CDR1 and CDR2 sequences are MGHDK and SYGVNS. This CDR3 reads CASSDINTGELFF. The CDR3 DNA reads TGTGCCAGCAGTGACATAAACACCGGGGAGCTGTTTTTT. The full variable domain, rest sourced from reference TRBV25-1 and TRBJ2-2, is EADIYQTPRYLVIGTGKKITLECSQTMGHDKMYWYQQDPGMELHLIHYSYGVNSTEKGDLSSESTVSRIRTEHFPLTLESARPSHTSQYLCASSDINTGELFFGEGSRLTVL.

This chain joins TRBV9 and TRBJ1-6; no firm D call. Germline V lookup: CDR1 SGDLS, CDR2 YYNGEE. The V end lost 4 bases, the J end lost 16 bases, and 21 bases lay between the germline ends. CDR3 length: 14 amino acids. In DNA, the CDR3 is TGTGCCAGCAGCTTGAGTTCAGATACTTCACATCTCCACTTT. Amino acids: CASSLSSDTSHLHF.

This clonotype occurred many times. CDR3 nucleotides: TGTGCCAGCAGCCCCGGAACTCGGGACGTCCTAGGCGCTGAAGCTTTCTTT. Protein product: CASSPGTRDVLGAEAFF. The chain uses TRBV4-2 and TRBJ1-1; D may be TRBD1 (5 bases). The V gene's germline CDR1 is LGHNA and CDR2 YNFKEQ. Deletions cut 4 bases from V and 6 bases from J, with 24 bases between. The CDR3 spans 17 residues.

The chain combines TRBV6-5 with TRBJ1-3, with D perhaps matching TRBD1 (5 bases). Germline-derived CDR1 and CDR2 are MNHEY and SVGAGI. V gave up 2 bases and J gave up 2 bases, with 7 bases separating them. The CDR3 length is 14 residues. In DNA, the CDR3 is TGTGCCAGCAGTTACGGGGGGGCTGGAAACACCATATATTTT. This translates into CASSYGGAGNTIYF.

As to this clonotype: At one end the junction does not follow the germline gene, possibly because of a read error. The gene calls are TRBV7-8 and TRBJ2-1; tentatively, D is TRBD2 (5 bases). This CDR3 has 13 residues. Germline V gives CDR1 SGHVS, CDR2 FQNEAQ. The CDR3 region has the DNA TGTGCCAGGAGTGTTGGAGGAGGTCATGAGCCGTTCTTC. Amino acids: CARSVGGGHEPFF.